A single sample gave rise to the 9 T cell receptor beta chains below, sequenced in a study of beta chain features in type 1 diabetes. Regarding the study as a whole: Within each of all four CD4+ subsets, Type 1 diabetes patients had TCRB CDR3s that were moderately but significantly shorter.

The study reverse transcribed the entire isolated RNA, so it sequenced expressed TCRB transcripts. Profiled with immunoSEQ multiplex PCR; TCRdb holds only in-frame clones, not every one. The sample holds 140,000 or so clones, around an eighth seen once. For these TCRs, the target antigens are not known. Source material: central memory CD4+ T cells from blood. These receptors originate from a man aged 18-30 years with type 1 diabetes.

This clone was detected ten times or more. The chain recombines TRBV10-3 with TRBJ2-1, with D possibly matching TRBD2 (6 bases). There are 14 residues in the CDR3. Germline V CDR1 and CDR2: ENHRY, SYGVKD. Trimming cost V 6 bases and J 7 bases, with 16 bases left between them. CDR3: CAISETEAGNEQFF. The CDR3 DNA sequence: TGTGCCATCAGCGAGACCGAGGCGGGGAATGAGCAGTTCTTC.

This clone was observed many times. The gene calls are TRBV9 and TRBJ1-1; 8 bases are shared with TRBD1. Germline V gene data show CDR1 as SGDLS and CDR2 as YYNGEE. The junction had 10 bases not matched to a gene; V was cut back by 4 bases and J by 11 bases. The CDR3 has 13 residues. The CDR3 bases are TGTGCCAGCAGCCCCTCCCCGGACAGGGAGGCTTTCTTT. Protein product: CASSPSPDREAFF.

V usage is TRBV6-1 and J usage is TRBJ1-6; the D gene is possibly TRBD1 (5 bases). Trimming took 5 bases from V and 7 from J, leaving 12 bases between them. CDR1 is MNHNS, CDR2 SASEGT, per germline. The CDR3 contains 14 residues. In nucleotides, the CDR3 is TGTGCCAGCAGTTGGGAGGGGCGGAATTCACCCCTCCACTTT. As protein: CASSWEGRNSPLHF.

This clone appeared a few times. The genes are TRBV28 and TRBJ2-3; 8 bases match TRBD1. This CDR3 is 15 amino acids long. Germline V gene data show CDR1 as MDHEN and CDR2 as SYDVKM. V shed 5 bases and J 4 bases; nucleotides not matched to a gene: 8. The CDR3 DNA sequence: TGTGCCAGCAGTGGGGCCGACAGGGGCGCAGATACGCAGTATTTT. As protein: CASSGADRGADTQYF.

In nucleotides, the CDR3 is TGCGCCAGCAGCTTGGGACAGACAGATACGCAGTATTTT. It is translated as CASSLGQTDTQYF. This rearrangement joins TRBV5-1 to TRBJ2-3, with a possible D match to TRBD1 (5 bases). V shed 0 bases and J shed 3 bases, with 5 bases lying between them. CDR3 length: 13 residues. From germline, CDR1 is SGHRS and CDR2 YFSETQ.

This rearrangement joins TRBV15 to TRBJ1-1; D gene ambiguous. The CDR3 is made up of 13 amino acids. The ends were cut back, 5 bases at V and 7 bases at J, with 14 bases in the middle. CDR1 is LNHNV, CDR2 YYDKDF, per germline (reference sequence). The CDR3 DNA is TGTGCCACCAGCCGCTTAGGACGGAATGAAGCTTTCTTT. Translating it yields CATSRLGRNEAFF.

This clone was counted a few times. This chain links TRBV7-3 with TRBJ2-7, with D tentatively TRBD2 (6 bases). This CDR3 is 17 amino acids long. The germline V and J ends were trimmed by 0 bases and 3 bases, with 18 bases remaining between them. Germline loops: CDR1 SGHTA, CDR2 FQGTGA. The CDR3 loop reads CASSLTLTPPGSYEQYF. The DNA for the CDR3 is TGTGCCAGCAGCTTAACCCTCACACCGCCCGGGAGCTACGAGCAGTACTTC.

This chain links TRBV7-3 with TRBJ2-5; tentative D call: TRBD1 (7 bases). Germline assignment: CDR1 SGHTA and CDR2 FQGTGA. The CDR3 loop spans 14 amino acids. The V end was cut by 5 bases, the J end by 4 bases, with 14 bases between. This chain's CDR3 is CASSLQGRPETQYF. Here the CDR3 DNA reads TGTGCCAGCAGCCTACAGGGGAGGCCAGAGACCCAGTACTTC.

CDR3 DNA: TGTGCCGCTGGGCGTCGAGATACGCAGTATTTT. As protein: CAAGRRDTQYF. This rearrangement joins TRBV19 to TRBJ2-3, with D uncertain. CDR3 size: 11 residues. Germline CDR1 LNHDA, CDR2 SQIVND (reference sequence). V was trimmed by 11 bases and J by 5 bases, leaving 11 bases between them.